The next 27 T cell receptor beta chains were all read from a single sample in a study of shared clonotypes between healthy human individuals (dated by TCRdb to 2019 to 2021). The library was built by means of the immunoSEQ multiplex PCR assay. TCRdb took this table from immuneACCESS and kept in-frame rearrangements with V and J called. Such tables lack part of the clones; where checked against another copy, unresolved V genes explain under half of the gap, and the rest is unexplained. The sample table records under 2,000,000 clones; about 95% of these occur just once. Under 1.5% of the sample comes from the top ten. CD8 naive samples were CD45RO-negative cells positively selected for CCR7, giving a CD45RA+CCR7+ population that excluded TemRA cells. The sequenced sample consisted of naive CD8+ T cells sorted from blood. What this sample's cell subset or site label stands for: CD45RA+CCR7+. The receptors were gathered from a man aged 18 to 30 in good health.

The chain couples TRBV13 to TRBJ2-3, with a weak D call TRBD2 (5 bases). The CDR3 has 15 residues. V dropped 5 bases and J dropped 4 bases, with 16 bases sitting between them. Germline-derived CDR1 and CDR2 are PRHDT and FYEKMQ (reference sequence). Here the CDR3 reads CASSPPSASSDTQYF. The CDR3, as DNA: TGTGCCAGCAGCCCGCCCTCGGCTAGCTCAGATACGCAGTATTTT.

This clone occurred once. Within the sample, other DNA sequences also encode this same CDR3. This chain connects TRBV25-1 to TRBJ2-7; perhaps TRBD1 as D (7 bases). There are 14 residues in the CDR3. The germline V and J ends were trimmed by 2 bases and 4 bases, with 12 bases remaining between them. The germline V gene encodes CDR1 MGHDK and CDR2 SYGVNS. CDR3 region: CASSEGQGGYEQYF. In nucleotides, the CDR3 is TGTGCCAGCAGTGAAGGGCAGGGGGGATACGAGCAGTACTTC.

V usage is TRBV19 and J usage is TRBJ2-3; D is uncertain. There are 15 residues in the CDR3. Trimming took 0 bases from V and 5 from J, leaving 12 bases between them. Germline V lookup: CDR1 LNHDA, CDR2 SQIVND (reference sequence). For the CDR3, the DNA is TGTGCCAGTAGTATAGATCTCGAGACTGTAGATACGCAGTATTTT. As protein: CASSIDLETVDTQYF.

The rearrangement links TRBV28 to TRBJ1-2; 12 bases are shared with TRBD1. The CDR3 has 16 amino acids. Per the germline V gene, CDR1 is MDHEN and CDR2 is SYDVKM. V lost 2 bases, J lost 6 bases, and 7 bases stayed unmatched. CDR3 sequence (DNA): TGTGCCAGCAGTTTAGTTGGGACAGGGGGCGCGGATGGCTACACCTTC. Its translation is CASSLVGTGGADGYTF.

The chain links TRBV6-5 to TRBJ1-3; no reliable D call. V gave up 0 bases and J gave up 0 bases, with 9 bases separating them. The CDR3 has 16 residues. Germline V gene lookup returns CDR1 MNHEY and CDR2 SVGAGI. Here the CDR3 reads CASSYSPGVSGNTIYF. CDR3 nucleotides: TGTGCCAGCAGTTACTCGCCAGGAGTCTCTGGAAACACCATATATTTT.

Regarding this clone: Other DNA sequences in this sample translate to the same CDR3. The chain carries TRBV13 and TRBJ2-3; maybe TRBD2 (7 bases). In germline, CDR1 is PRHDT, CDR2 FYEKMQ (reference sequence). This CDR3 contains 16 residues. Between the trimmed V and J ends, which lost 1 base and 0 bases, there was a span of 11 bases. CDR3 bases: TGTGCCAGCAGCTTAGCGGGGGGCCCTAGCACAGATACGCAGTATTTT. It is translated as CASSLAGGPSTDTQYF.

CDR3 sequence: CASSRWGQEEETQYF. CDR3 nucleotides: TGCGCCAGCAGCCGATGGGGGCAGGAAGAAGAGACCCAGTACTTC. V gene TRBV4-1 combines with J gene TRBJ2-5; perhaps TRBD1 as D (6 bases). The CDR3 is made up of 15 amino acids. Germline V lookup: CDR1 MGHRA, CDR2 YSYEKL. The V and J ends lost 4 bases and 3 bases respectively, with 15 bases between them.

This sequence joins TRBV7-6 and TRBJ2-7; tentatively, D is TRBD1 or TRBD2 (5 bases each). Germline V gene lookup returns CDR1 SGHVS and CDR2 FNYEAQ. Trimming left V 11 bases short and J 3 bases short, with 14 bases between. The CDR3 sequence is 12 residues long. The CDR3 loop reads CAGSRGVYEQYF. DNA for the CDR3: TGTGCCGGATCCCGAGGGGTCTACGAGCAGTACTTC.

About this clone: Other nucleotide sequences from this sample produce the same CDR3. V and J are TRBV13 and TRBJ1-2, with D possibly matching TRBD1 (5 bases). From germline, CDR1 is PRHDT and CDR2 FYEKMQ (reference sequence). The CDR3 length is 13 residues. Between the trimmed V and J ends, which lost 0 bases and 4 bases, there was a span of 6 bases. The CDR3: CASSLGRGYGYTF. The CDR3 DNA is TGTGCCAGCAGCTTAGGGAGGGGCTATGGCTACACCTTC. Full variable domain (remainder filled in from reference TRBV13 and TRBJ1-2): AAGVIQSPRHLIKEKRETATLKCYPIPRHDTVYWYQQGPGQDPQFLISFYEKMQSDKGSIPDRFSAQQFSDYHSELNMSSLELGDSALYFCASSLGRGYGYTFGSGTRLTVV.

J is TRBJ1-2 and V is TRBV7-9; D perhaps matches TRBD1 (5 bases). The CDR3 runs to 15 residues. Trimming left V 5 bases short and J 5 bases short, with 18 bases between. CDR1 is SEHNR, CDR2 FQNEAQ, per germline (reference sequence). DNA for the CDR3: TGTGCCAGCAGCCCAGAATCACGGACATCGTATGGCTACACCTTC. Protein: CASSPESRTSYGYTF. Based on the CDR3 plus reference TRBV7-9 and TRBJ1-2, the full variable domain is DTGVSQNPRHKITKRGQNVTFRCDPISEHNRLYWYRQTLGQGPEFLTYFQNEAQLEKSRLLSDRFSAERPKGSFSTLEIQRTEQGDSAMYLCASSPESRTSYGYTFGSGTRLTVV.

The CDR3 loop reads CASSLGQETYEQYF. CDR3 coding DNA: TGTGCCAGCAGCTTGGGACAGGAGACCTACGAGCAGTACTTC. The V gene is TRBV5-6, the J gene TRBJ2-7; tentative D call: TRBD1 (6 bases). The CDR3 spans 14 residues. CDR1 is SGHDT, CDR2 YYEEEE, per germline. Trimming removed 0 bases from V and 2 bases from J, with 9 bases in between.

V usage is TRBV28 and J usage is TRBJ1-5; D is undetermined. Trimming pared 3 bases from V and 3 bases from J, leaving 12 bases between. This CDR3 spans 15 amino acids. Germline CDR1 reads MDHEN; CDR2 reads SYDVKM. In nucleotides, the CDR3 is TGTGCCAGCAGTTTGGTAGGACTGATCAATCAGCCCCAGCATTTT. The encoded protein is CASSLVGLINQPQHF. Looking up the rest from reference TRBV28 and TRBJ1-5 gives the full variable domain: DVKVTQSSRYLVKRTGEKVFLECVQDMDHENMFWYRQDPGLGLRLIYFSYDVKMKEKGDIPEGYSVSREKKERFSLILESASTNQTSMYLCASSLVGLINQPQHFGDGTRLSIL.

The chain recombines TRBV29-1 with TRBJ1-1; 7 bases are shared with TRBD1. Per germline, CDR1 SQVTM and CDR2 ANQGSEA. The J segment lost 5 bases and the V segment lost 7 bases, leaving 13 bases of the junction unmatched. CDR3 size: 14 residues. The CDR3 DNA reads as TGCAGCGGAGGGGGCCCCTTTGATGGAACTGAAGCTTTCTTT. This translates into CSGGGPFDGTEAFF.

This clone was observed once. The chain employs TRBV5-1 and TRBJ2-7; D not certain. Germline V gene lookup returns CDR1 SGHRS and CDR2 YFSETQ. V lost 1 base and J lost 2, with 7 bases in between. The CDR3 runs to 13 residues. The CDR3: CASSLRETYEQYF. CDR3 nucleotides: TGCGCCAGCAGCTTGAGAGAGACCTACGAGCAGTACTTC.

This clone is a singleton in its sample. This chain joins TRBV5-1 and TRBJ2-5; D is perhaps TRBD1 (5 bases). CDR1 and CDR2 from the germline V gene are SGHRS and YFSETQ. The CDR3 covers 14 residues. The germline V and J ends were trimmed by 0 bases and 3 bases, with 9 bases remaining between them. Here the CDR3 reads CASSLVGVEETQYF. As DNA, the CDR3 is TGCGCCAGCAGCTTGGTAGGGGTTGAAGAGACCCAGTACTTC.

V usage is TRBV7-9 and J usage is TRBJ2-7; D is uncertain. The CDR3 is 18 residues long. Germline assignment: CDR1 SEHNR and CDR2 FQNEAQ (reference sequence). The V gene lost 0 bases and the J gene lost 0 bases, with 18 bases spanning the gap. The CDR3 spells CASSLAPVSTTSSYEQYF. The CDR3 bases are TGTGCCAGCAGCTTAGCTCCGGTCTCGACAACAAGCTCCTACGAGCAGTACTTC.

The chain carries TRBV7-8 and TRBJ2-7, with D hard to call. CDR3 size: 17 residues. The germline V and J ends were trimmed by 0 bases and 2 bases, with 17 bases remaining between them. CDR1 SGHVS and CDR2 FQNEAQ come from the germline V gene. The CDR3 protein is CASSLAITSTGPYEQYF. The CDR3 DNA sequence: TGTGCCAGCAGCTTAGCGATCACGTCGACGGGTCCCTACGAGCAGTACTTC. The variable domain in full, completed from reference TRBV7-8 and TRBJ2-7, reads GAGVSQSPRYKVAKRGQDVALRCDPISGHVSLFWYQQALGQGPEFLTYFQNEAQLDKSGLPSDRFFAERPEGSVSTLKIQRTQQEDSAVYLCASSLAITSTGPYEQYFGPGTRLTVT.

As regards this clone: Other DNA sequences in the same sample also yield this CDR3. The chain joins TRBV5-4 to TRBJ2-1; 7 bases map to TRBD2. CDR3 length: 14 amino acids. The germline V gene has CDR1 SGHNT and CDR2 YYREEE (reference sequence). Losses at the gene ends were 2 bases for V and 2 bases for J; bases not matched to a gene: 1. The CDR3 bases are TGTGCCAGCAGCTTAAGCGGGACCTACAATGAGCAGTTCTTC. As protein: CASSLSGTYNEQFF.

The sample holds one count of this clone. Other DNA sequences in this specimen translate into the identical CDR3. This CDR3 is CASSFRAPNTEAFF. CDR3 nucleotide sequence: TGCGCCAGCAGCTTTCGGGCTCCGAACACTGAAGCTTTCTTT. This chain uses TRBV5-1 with TRBJ1-1, with no clear D. In germline, CDR1 is SGHRS, CDR2 YFSETQ. With 2 bases removed from V and 1 base from J, the gap between germline ends came to 9 bases. There are 14 residues in the CDR3.

The gene calls are TRBV9 and TRBJ1-3; D might be TRBD1 (6 bases). Germline loops: CDR1 SGDLS, CDR2 YYNGEE. This CDR3 has 13 residues. V shed 2 bases and J shed 6 bases, with 9 bases lying between them. The DNA for the CDR3 is TGTGCCAGCAGCGTGGGGGCCCCAAACACCATATATTTT. This codes for CASSVGAPNTIYF.

The genes are TRBV7-2 and TRBJ1-2; 8 nucleotides line up with TRBD1. Trimming removed 0 bases from V and 6 bases from J; junction bases left unmatched: 9. The CDR3 runs 16 residues. The germline gives CDR1 SGHTA, CDR2 FQGNSA. The CDR3 bases are TGTGCCAGCAGCTTAGCCCGGACAGGGCCAGGAAATGGCTACACCTTC. The encoded protein is CASSLARTGPGNGYTF.

Concerning this clone itself: Other nucleotide sequences in the sample specify the same CDR3. The CDR3 DNA is TGTGCCAGTAGTTTATTAGCGGGAGATACGCAGTATTTT. Amino acids: CASSLLAGDTQYF. The chain recombines TRBV19 with TRBJ2-3, with TRBD2 matching 7 bases. V trimming: 5 bases; J trimming: 5 bases; junction bases outside the gene matches: 4. The CDR3 loop spans 13 amino acids. Germline lookup yields CDR1 LNHDA and CDR2 SQIVND (reference sequence).

The chain couples TRBV13 to TRBJ2-2, with 10 bases matching TRBD2. Germline loops: CDR1 PRHDT, CDR2 FYEKMQ (reference sequence). Trimming removed 5 bases from V and 5 bases from J; junction bases left unmatched: 8. This CDR3 comprises 16 residues. The CDR3 loop reads CASSPWTSGATGELFF. In nucleotides, the CDR3 is TGTGCCAGCAGCCCCTGGACTAGCGGAGCTACCGGGGAGCTGTTTTTT.

The chain employs TRBV5-8 and TRBJ2-7; a possible D gene is TRBD1 (7 bases). V shed 5 bases and J shed 2 bases, with 11 bases lying between them. This CDR3 region has 13 residues. Germline V gene data show CDR1 as SGHTS and CDR2 as YDEGEE. The CDR3 coding sequence is TGTGCCAGCAGAGCCAGGGGGGCCTACGAGCAGTACTTC. Translated, it gives CASRARGAYEQYF. Looking up the rest from reference TRBV5-8 and TRBJ2-7 gives the full variable domain: EAGVTQSPTHLIKTRGQQATLRCSPISGHTSVYWYQQALGLGLQFLLWYDEGEERNRGNFPPRFSGRQFPNYSSELNVNALELEDSALYLCASRARGAYEQYFGPGTRLTVT.

The chain uses TRBV5-6 and TRBJ2-7; the match to TRBD1 covers 10 bases. CDR1 and CDR2 from the germline V gene are SGHDT and YYEEEE. This CDR3 is 14 amino acids long. With 3 bases clipped from V and 3 bases from J, the junction kept 3 bases outside the gene matches. The CDR3 DNA is TGTGCCAGCAGCTACGGGACAGGGGACTACGAGCAGTACTTC. This codes for CASSYGTGDYEQYF.

The chain employs TRBV7-9 and TRBJ2-7, with D unclear. Germline V gene lookup returns CDR1 SEHNR and CDR2 FQNEAQ (reference sequence). V lost 6 bases to trimming and J lost 5 bases, with 5 bases between them. CDR3 size: 10 residues. The CDR3 sequence: CASSSDEQYF. The CDR3 DNA reads TGTGCCAGCAGTTCAGACGAGCAGTACTTC.

The J gene is TRBJ2-3, the V gene TRBV27; no definite D call. The CDR3 has 14 amino acids. Germline V gene lookup returns CDR1 MNHEY and CDR2 SMNVEV (reference sequence). V was trimmed by 6 bases and J by 6 bases, leaving 16 bases between them. Here the CDR3 reads CASSQMTRPDTQYF. The DNA for the CDR3 is TGTGCCAGCAGCCAGATGACTCGTCCCGATACGCAGTATTTT.